This T cell receptor (beta chain) came from a study of T cell repertoires in cytomegalovirus infection. About the study: CMV infection plus the matching HLA type was flagged by public TCR beta signatures. Study observations and caveats: Summed public TCR beta family frequency identified CMV carriers bearing the relevant HLA.

Trimming took 10 bases from V and 9 from J; bases not matched to a gene: 18. The CDR3 extends over 16 amino acids. Per the germline V gene, CDR1 is LNHDA and CDR2 is SQIVND (reference sequence). In TCRdb, the reads were re-called with MiXCR into one record per CDR3 protein. In the table there are about half a million distinct CDR3 sequences, around a third of which are singletons. Concerning this clonotype: Its antigen is undetermined.

This clonotype was sampled from a human donor in good health (CMV status not recorded). Some clones in this sample may be carry-over from other donors' samples. This chain joins TRBV19 and TRBJ2-1, with TRBD2 matching 10 bases. The sequencing used cultured PBMCs, collected from culture after CMV antigen stimulation. The DNA of the CDR3 is TGTGCCACTGACTCCCTAGCGGGAGCACCGGTGGGTGAGCAGTTCTTC. Amino acids: CATDSLAGAPVGEQFF.